This TCR beta chain comes out of a study of cytomegalovirus exposure and HLA in healthy donors (dated by TCRdb to 2017 to 2019). Broadly, across the study: An earlier analysis of roughly 500 of the donors reported about 280 Gb of sequence data and around 110 million unique TCR beta sequences obtained from some 200 million T cells. Approximately 310 gigabases of sequencing data and approximately 93 million unique TCR sequences were included in an early release covering roughly 700 HLA-typed donors. Among the roughly 410 genotyped donors, under 90% belonged to the genetic ancestry cluster associated with self-reported Caucasian donors. The study aimed to test whether signatures of past pathogen exposure could be identified by cataloging public T cell receptors. The study profiled the T cell repertoires of around 700 subjects by immunosequencing and related them to cytomegalovirus serostatus. Besides the first cohort of approximately 710 subjects, a separate validation cohort made up of roughly 130 different subjects was used. To predict cytomegalovirus infection status, the study combined high-throughput TCR immunosequencing, statistical association of individual TCRs with disease status, and machine learning. To study patterns of TCR occurrence, a later analysis re-analyzed previously published TCR beta repertoires from 666 donors and added high-resolution HLA genotyping. Rather than drawing on any new phenotypic data, the later analysis identified candidate immune exposures from TCR beta sequences and the way those sequences occurred across donors. To decide whether each TCR beta V gene segment behaved as functional or pseudogenic, an earlier analysis of approximately 620 of the donors relied on high-throughput TCR beta sequencing. Donor age, sex, ethnicity and CMV serostatus were compiled alongside the repertoire data. A later genetic analysis took genome-wide SNP genotypes for about 65% of the roughly 670 donors and used that subset as a discovery cohort. All discovery cohort repertoires had been generated using a single sequencing platform. HLA typing covered class I and class II loci at four-digit resolution. The number of typed donors differed by locus: roughly 629-630 for A, B, C, DRB1 and DQB1; approximately 520 for DQA1; around 610 for DPA1; and around 450 for DPB1. Because of strong linkage in the cohort, five DR-DQ haplotypes were treated as single units for association and clustering. Among over 350 genotyped donors of the cohort, an average of around 240,000 unique TCR beta nucleotide sequences were sequenced per donor, roughly 20% of them non-productive.

What the work shows at the level of the full study, not this receptor alone: At a false discovery rate of 0.05, a later analysis linked some 17,000 TCR beta sequences to specific HLA alleles. The classifier was reported to diagnose cytomegalovirus status with high specificity and sensitivity in both the original cohort and the validation cohort. Linkage disequilibrium might explain the correlated functional status among segregating V segments, but an unknown experimental factor could not be excluded. A cluster of highly shared sequence variants was judged likely to be a technical artifact of the sequencing pipeline. A further reported finding was that TCR beta sequences accurately predicted the HLA-A and HLA-B alleles for most subjects in the first cohort. In an earlier analysis of some 640 of the donors, most TCR beta V segments were observed in productive rearrangements about 87% or about 30% of the time, broadly matching IMGT annotations. In a later analysis, TCR association rates were found to vary across HLA loci, with the most associated TCRs seen for DRB1 alleles and the fewest for HLA-C alleles. Assigning TCR associations to individual alleles was difficult when HLA alleles, especially DR and DQ, strongly co-occurred. A later genetic analysis reported fewer N-insertions in productive TCRs among donors in an Asian-associated ancestry cluster than the 666-donor mean. Because some donors lacked HLA typing at each locus, the association tests relied only on the typed subset. In a later analysis, HLA-associated TCR beta chains showed more clonal expansion and lower generation probabilities than non-associated chains that were equally common. While some public TCRs were present in many individuals, most TCR sequences turned up only very rarely across donors. It was suggested by the authors that the approach could potentially be generalized to other disease states and immunological phenotypes. In this cohort, only TCR beta chains were sequenced, and detectable features were limited by the absence of alpha or paired-chain data. Because counts were too low, 15 or so rarely observed V segments, including chromosome 9 orphons, were excluded from the earlier analysis of roughly 580 of the donors. In a later analysis, most CMV-associated TCR beta chains were found to appear HLA-restricted, with HLA associations seemingly driven largely by CMV exposure. The study gave a list of some 150 TCR beta chains associated with cytomegalovirus. A later analysis reported that several top co-occurrence clusters appeared linked to parvovirus B19, influenza, CMV and Epstein-Barr virus. For the cohort, immune exposure information was limited to CMV serostatus. A few of the identified cytomegalovirus-associated TCR beta chains were confirmed in vitro to be specific for cytomegalovirus antigens. Because the 87-base-pair reads could not distinguish some IMGT-functional V segments, including TRBV6-2 and TRBV6-3, those segments were excluded. In a later genetic analysis, a missense DCLRE1C variant was associated with V-gene and J-gene trimming of TCR beta chains, and the association was replicated in an independent cohort. Presence/absence analyses assumed roughly uniform sequencing depth across donors, an assumption that may not hold.

Library method: the immunoSEQ multiplex PCR assay. The multiplex PCR relied on a mix of 60 forward primers for TCR Vbeta segments and 13 reverse primers for TCR Jbeta segments. A multiplex PCR assay on genomic DNA amplified the CDR3 region of rearranged TCR beta genes. Amplified TCR beta libraries were sequenced as 87-base-pair reads on the Illumina HiSeq System. Under the source paper's analysis protocol: In a later analysis, roughly 80 million unique TCR beta chains were counted across the approximately 640 repertoires, and roughly 11 million of these chains were shared by at least two donors. To remove PCR and sequencing errors, raw reads were error-corrected and collapsed into unique sequences using a nearest-neighbor algorithm that merged closely related sequences. Alignment of CDR3 sequences to IMGT reference sequences was used to assign V, D and J gene segments. Each retained sequence needed at least a six-nucleotide match to both a V gene segment and a J gene segment. A rearrangement was called productive if the CDR3 had no stop codons and remained in frame with V and J, and every other rearrangement was called non-productive. Following IMGT convention, CDR3 was defined as the stretch from the second conserved V-encoded cysteine up to the conserved J-encoded phenylalanine. The earlier analysis of 500 to 650 of the donors excluded any sequence lacking an unambiguous match to a single V gene segment. In an earlier analysis of approximately 560 of the donors, a V segment was called functional when productive rearrangements were above 56.7%, and segregating when the standard deviation between donors exceeded 5%. A statistical classification framework was developed to diagnose cytomegalovirus status using the catalog of TCR beta chain sequences. In a later analysis, V and J genes were assigned by comparing TCR nucleotide sequences against IMGT/GENE-DB human TR gene sequences. In a later analysis, CDR3 sequences and most-parsimonious VDJ recombination scenarios were assigned using the TCRdist pipeline. In a later analysis, every TCR beta chain was defined by the combination of its CDR3 amino acid sequence and its V-gene family, and reads without a unique V-gene family were dropped. To address suspected cross-contamination and a sequencing artifact, a later analysis removed roughly 580 highly shared, low-generation-probability nucleotide sequences. For each public chain, a later analysis derived a clonal expansion index from normalized ranks of inferred template counts within each repertoire. In a later analysis, generation probabilities were computed with a VDJ recombination model fitted to out-of-frame rearrangements, and the resulting probabilities were checked against IGoR. Hypergeometric tests were used in a later analysis to score TCR-TCR, TCR-HLA and TCR-CMV co-occurrence, with a repertoire-size bias correction applied to the TCR pairs. False discovery rates were estimated in a later analysis by permuting HLA or CMV assignments 20 times. In a later analysis, co-occurring TCRs were grouped with DBSCAN, and TCRdist sequence similarity was added when clustering was performed within HLA-allele-positive subsets. Repertoires with fewer than 30,000 or more than 120,000 public chains were left out of co-occurrence clustering, as were about five repertoires with anomalous nucleotide sharing. Held by TCRdb, this immuneACCESS table contains in-frame sequences only and omits some clones. Under half of the omission traces to an unresolved V gene where checked; the cause of the rest is unknown. That table supplies the V and J calls and clone size; D and trimming were determined from the DNA. This sample lists 150,000 to 200,000 clones; around 81% were detected once. The ten largest clones add up to about 1.7% of the sample.

The cohort was made up of 666 healthy bone marrow donors. At the time of sampling, all cohort members were nominally healthy, though unrecorded immune exposures were likely present. The donor was CMV seronegative and was included in the group of over 300 seronegative cohort members. A peripheral blood sample was collected from each donor, and TCR beta sequencing was performed on peripheral blood mononuclear cells. The Qiagen DNeasy Blood Extraction Kit was used to extract genomic DNA from the blood cell samples. A word on this clone: The specificity of this receptor is unknown. No base-level quality is on record; no much larger clone is a single base apart.

Sequences SGDLS (CDR1) and YYNGEE (CDR2) are obtained from the germline V gene. The CDR3 numbers 16 residues from cysteine through phenylalanine. Solely the CDR3 DNA is kept, with 48 bases framed from the first base. Here V drops 4 bases and J drops 7 bases, and the junction holds 9 bases not matched to any gene. This clonotype was obtained from a man between 18 and 29 years old in good health and CMV-seronegative. Recombination linked TRBV9 to TRBJ2-2, and 11 junctional nucleotides match TRBD2. Source material: PBMCs. The DNA is TGTGCCAGCAGCCCACGACTAGCGGGAATTATCGGGGAGCTGTTTTTT. This translates into CASSPRLAGIIGELFF.